The 18 T cell receptor beta chains presented below share a single source sample, sequenced in a study of T cell responses to AZD1222 COVID-19 vaccine (dated by TCRdb to about 2021). Explained via the paper, the time point label denotes: about 28 days (+/-7) after the second vaccine dose. The library was made by the immunoSEQ multiplex PCR assay. Here the immuneACCESS table is served through TCRdb, limited to in-frame sequences with V and J called. Missing clones are a known gap in these copies; in checked studies unresolved V genes cover under half, and the rest lacks a known reason. This sample holds more than 120,000 clones; around 83% were observed only once. In total, the top ten clones hold 5% to 5.5% of the sample. Sequences were derived from peripheral blood, sampled 28 days after the second AZD1222 dose. The receptors were gathered from an adult who received the AZD1222 COVID-19 vaccine.

The rearrangement links TRBV5-1 to TRBJ1-3, with D possibly TRBD1 on 5 matching bases. V lost 0 bases and J 1 base, leaving 14 bases between the germline ends. This CDR3 region has 17 residues. Germline assignment: CDR1 SGHRS and CDR2 YFSETQ. CDR3 protein: CASSLVSGKVSGNTIYF. In DNA form, the CDR3 reads TGCGCCAGCAGCTTGGTCTCAGGGAAGGTATCTGGAAACACCATATATTTT.

This clone was counted a few times. This rearrangement joins TRBV19 to TRBJ1-2; no firm D call. Per the germline V gene, CDR1 is LNHDA and CDR2 is SQIVND (reference sequence). The CDR3 length is 13 residues. V was cut by 9 bases and J by 5 bases, with 16 bases left in between. This CDR3 is CASSEGSWYGYTF. Written as DNA, the CDR3 is TGTGCCAGCAGCGAAGGCTCTTGGTATGGCTACACCTTC.

The sample holds one count of this clone. This rearrangement joins TRBV27 to TRBJ2-5; TRBD2 aligns across 14 bases. This CDR3 spans 18 amino acids. Losses at the gene ends were 6 bases for V and 1 base for J; bases not matched to a gene: 10. Germline CDR1 and CDR2: MNHEY and SMNVEV (reference sequence). CDR3 loop: CASSLIGLAGGGQETQYF. CDR3 coding DNA: TGTGCCAGCAGCTTGATTGGACTAGCGGGAGGAGGCCAAGAGACCCAGTACTTC.

V usage is TRBV21-1 and J usage is TRBJ1-5; TRBD1 is the table's D call, not checked against the DNA. TRBV21-1 constitutes a pseudogene. The CDR3 consists of 18 residues. In nucleotides, the CDR3 is TGTGCCAGCAGCGACAGGGGGCACTCTGGGGGCCCCAATCAGCCCCAGCATTTT. Translation: CASSDRGHSGGPNQPQHF.

The chain joins TRBV5-1 to TRBJ2-5, with TRBD2 identical over 8 bases. CDR1 and CDR2 (germline): SGHRS, YFSETQ. The CDR3 sequence is 16 residues long. Unmatched junction bases numbered 7, after V lost 2 bases and J lost 1 base. This chain's CDR3 is CASSFNGGATQETQYF. CDR3 in DNA: TGCGCCAGCAGCTTCAACGGGGGGGCCACCCAAGAGACCCAGTACTTC.

The V and J genes are TRBV2 and TRBJ2-1, with a possible D match to TRBD2 (5 bases). This CDR3 has 12 amino acids. V shed 6 bases and J shed 6 bases, with 9 bases lying between them. Germline V gene sequence: CDR1 SNHLY, CDR2 FYNNEI. In DNA form, the CDR3 reads TGTGCCAGCAGGGAGGCCGGCAATGAGCAGTTCTTC. Its translation is CASREAGNEQFF.

This clone has a single count. CDR3 loop: CASSQDLGGNTIYF. The CDR3 DNA sequence: TGTGCCAGCAGCCAAGATCTAGGGGGAAACACCATATATTTT. The rearrangement joins TRBV3-1 (or the pseudogene TRBV3-2) to TRBJ1-3; D gene uncertain. The CDR3 runs to 14 residues. CDR1 LGHDT and CDR2 YNNKEL come from the germline V gene (reference sequence). V lost 0 bases to trimming and J lost 4 bases, with 7 bases between them.

V usage is TRBV25-1 and J usage is TRBJ1-1; D gene unclear. V shed 6 bases and J shed 4 bases, with 15 bases lying between them. The CDR3 totals 14 residues. Germline V gene data show CDR1 as MGHDK and CDR2 as SYGVNS. CDR3 sequence (DNA): TGTGCCAGCAGGGCTACTTCTCGGGCCACTGAAGCTTTCTTT. Protein: CASRATSRATEAFF.

The chain uses TRBV25-1 and TRBJ1-2, with TRBD1 as a possible D gene (6 bases). The CDR3 is 14 amino acids. Trimming left V 6 bases short and J 4 bases short, with 15 bases between. Germline V gene lookup returns CDR1 MGHDK and CDR2 SYGVNS. The CDR3 sequence: CASSFGGAAYGYTF. CDR3 sequence (DNA): TGTGCCAGCAGCTTCGGGGGGGCGGCCTATGGCTACACCTTC.

V and J are TRBV12-3 or TRBV12-4 and TRBJ1-5; D call uncertain. The CDR3 sequence is 13 residues long. The V and J ends lost 4 bases and 5 bases respectively, with 9 bases between them. The CDR3 DNA reads as TGTGCCAGCAGTTGGGAATGGGATCAGCCCCAGCATTTT. Translation: CASSWEWDQPQHF.

This chain connects TRBV10-3 to TRBJ1-1; TRBD1 might be the D (5 bases). This CDR3 has 14 amino acids. V was pared by 3 bases and J by 5 bases, with 13 bases between. Germline CDR1 is ENHRY and CDR2 is SYGVKD. The CDR3 DNA reads as TGTGCCATCAGTGAAGGTGGGGGAAGGACTGAAGCTTTCTTT. This gives the protein CAISEGGGRTEAFF.

V gene TRBV9 combines with J gene TRBJ1-1; D is perhaps TRBD1 (6 bases). V was shortened by 1 base and J by 8 bases, with 12 bases between the two germline ends. The germline gives CDR1 SGDLS, CDR2 YYNGEE. The CDR3 consists of 13 residues. The CDR3 loop is CASSVTNTGEAFF. In DNA, the CDR3 is TGTGCCAGCAGCGTAACAAATACAGGGGAAGCTTTCTTT.

This clone has more than one count but fewer than ten. The chain couples TRBV7-9 to TRBJ1-6; D remains ambiguous. The CDR3 contains 8 residues. V was pared by 5 bases and J by 13 bases, with 0 bases between. CDR1 and CDR2 (germline): SEHNR, FQNEAQ (reference sequence). DNA of the CDR3: TGTGCCAGCAGCCCCCTCCACTTT. Its translation: CASSPLHF. Based on the CDR3 plus reference TRBV7-9 and TRBJ1-6, the full variable domain is DTGVSQNPRHKITKRGQNVTFRCDPISEHNRLYWYRQTLGQGPEFLTYFQNEAQLEKSRLLSDRFSAERPKGSFSTLEIQRTEQGDSAMYLCASSPLHFGNGTRLTVT.

V usage is TRBV10-2 and J usage is TRBJ2-1, with no clear D. Germline CDR1 and CDR2: WSHSY and SAAADI. V lost 5 bases and J lost 7, with 6 bases in between. This CDR3 comprises 11 residues. The chain's CDR3 is CASSTNNEQFF. The CDR3, as DNA: TGCGCCAGCAGTACAAATAATGAGCAGTTCTTC.

This clone occurred a few times. The CDR3 DNA reads as TGTGCCAGCAGTACAGGGATTTACACTGAAGCTTTCTTT. Translating it yields CASSTGIYTEAFF. The chain combines TRBV5-6 with TRBJ1-1; possibly TRBD1 for D (6 bases). Trimming took 5 bases from V and 3 from J, leaving 11 bases between them. Per the germline V gene, CDR1 is SGHDT and CDR2 is YYEEEE. The CDR3 length is 13 residues.

This chain uses TRBV29-1 with TRBJ2-4; maybe TRBD2 (6 bases). Trimming cost V 3 bases and J 4 bases, with 13 bases left between them. The CDR3 is made up of 14 amino acids. Germline loops: CDR1 SQVTM, CDR2 ANQGSEA. In DNA, the CDR3 is TGCAGCGTTGAGCGGTTGGGGGGAAAAAACATTCAGTACTTC. Protein product: CSVERLGGKNIQYF.

The V call is TRBV6-6, the J call TRBJ1-1; the D is unclear. The CDR3 consists of 14 residues. The V gene lost 6 bases and the J gene lost 0 bases, with 11 bases spanning the gap. Germline CDR1 reads MNHNY; CDR2 reads SVGAGI (reference sequence). The CDR3 region is CASRGPNLNTEAFF. In DNA, the CDR3 is TGTGCCAGCAGAGGGCCGAACCTGAACACTGAAGCTTTCTTT.

This sequence joins TRBV7-9 and TRBJ1-5; D not resolved. The CDR3 is 13 residues long. CDR1 is SEHNR and CDR2 is FQNEAQ in the germline V gene (reference sequence). With 5 bases removed from V and 5 bases from J, the gap between germline ends came to 10 bases. The CDR3 DNA sequence: TGTGCCAGCAGCCTAGGGCCCTATCAGCCCCAGCATTTT. Encoded protein: CASSLGPYQPQHF.